The clone carrying this TCR beta chain was counted a few times. As yet, its antigen is unknown. This sample stems from a study of T cells in Graves' hyperthyroidism and ophthalmopathy. Overall study results and limits: Clonotypes that were expanded in thyroid above 0.001 mostly appeared in blood too.

RNA transcripts served as the template for amplifying TCR beta CDR3 regions. The HTBI set primed first-round TCR CDR3 RT-PCR. A single record per CDR3 protein comes from TCRdb applying MiXCR to the multiplex PCR reads. The sample has 450,000 to 600,000 distinct CDR3 sequences, approximately 15% seen once. The patients, who ranged from 18 to 65 in age, presented with newly diagnosed hyperthyroidism lasting under 2 months. Not enrolled were patients with uncontrolled infection, other autoimmune disease, pregnancy or lactation. Diagnostic decisions used clinical symptoms, serum thyroxine and TRAb, thyroid ultrasound and orbital computed tomography. This CDR3 is 16 amino acids long. V was cut by 3 bases and J by 3 bases, with 17 bases left in between. The germline V gene has CDR1 LNHNV and CDR2 YYDKDF (reference sequence).

Input material: blood. V is TRBV15 and J is TRBJ1-1, with D possibly being TRBD1 (6 bases). The source of this sequence is a woman in her forties with Graves' hyperthyroidism. In DNA, the CDR3 is TGTGCCACCAGCAGGGCTACAACAGGGTGGGACACTGAAGCTTTCTTT. Translating it yields CATSRATTGWDTEAFF.